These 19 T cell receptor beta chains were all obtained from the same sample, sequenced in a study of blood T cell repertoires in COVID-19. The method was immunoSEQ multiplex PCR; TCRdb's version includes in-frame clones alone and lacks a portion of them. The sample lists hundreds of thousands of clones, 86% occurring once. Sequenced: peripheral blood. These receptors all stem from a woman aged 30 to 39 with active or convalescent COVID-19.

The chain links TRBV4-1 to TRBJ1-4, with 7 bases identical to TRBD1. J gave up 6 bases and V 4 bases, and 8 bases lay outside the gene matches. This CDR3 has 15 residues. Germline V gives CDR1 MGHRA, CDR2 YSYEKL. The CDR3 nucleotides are TGCGCCAGCAGCCTGGAGGGACAGAAGCATGAAAAACTGTTTTTT. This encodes CASSLEGQKHEKLFF.

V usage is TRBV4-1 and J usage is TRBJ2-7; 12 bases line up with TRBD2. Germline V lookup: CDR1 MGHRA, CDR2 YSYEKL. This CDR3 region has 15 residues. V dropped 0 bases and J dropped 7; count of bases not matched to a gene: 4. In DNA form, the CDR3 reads TGCGCCAGCAGCCAAGAACTAGCGGGAGGCTCTGAGCAGTACTTC. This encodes CASSQELAGGSEQYF.

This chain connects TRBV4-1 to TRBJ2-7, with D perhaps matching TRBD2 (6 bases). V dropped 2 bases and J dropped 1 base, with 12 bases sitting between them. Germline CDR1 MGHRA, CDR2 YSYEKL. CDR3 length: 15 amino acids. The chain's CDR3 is CASSQIIADSYEQYF. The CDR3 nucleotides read TGCGCCAGCAGCCAAATCATAGCGGATTCCTACGAGCAGTACTTC.

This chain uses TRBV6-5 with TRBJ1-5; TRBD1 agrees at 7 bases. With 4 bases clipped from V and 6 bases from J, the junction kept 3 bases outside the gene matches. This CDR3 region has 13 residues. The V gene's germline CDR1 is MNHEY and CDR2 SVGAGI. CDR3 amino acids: CASSSGDSQPQHF. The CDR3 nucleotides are TGTGCCAGCAGTTCCGGGGACAGTCAGCCCCAGCATTTT.

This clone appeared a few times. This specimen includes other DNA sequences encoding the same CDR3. CDR3 sequence: CASSLTGMNTEAFF. CDR3 nucleotide sequence: TGCGCCAGCAGCTTGACGGGGATGAACACTGAAGCTTTCTTT. The chain joins TRBV5-1 to TRBJ1-1; D unclear. Trimming took 1 base from V and 0 from J, leaving 7 bases between them. The germline gives CDR1 SGHRS, CDR2 YFSETQ. This CDR3 is built from 14 residues.

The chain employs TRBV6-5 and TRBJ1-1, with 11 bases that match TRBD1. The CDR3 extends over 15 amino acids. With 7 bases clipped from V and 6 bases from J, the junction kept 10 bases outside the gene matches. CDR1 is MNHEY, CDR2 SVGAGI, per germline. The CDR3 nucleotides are TGTGCCAGCACCAATCTGGACAGGGGGCCCCCTGAAGCTTTCTTT. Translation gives CASTNLDRGPPEAFF.

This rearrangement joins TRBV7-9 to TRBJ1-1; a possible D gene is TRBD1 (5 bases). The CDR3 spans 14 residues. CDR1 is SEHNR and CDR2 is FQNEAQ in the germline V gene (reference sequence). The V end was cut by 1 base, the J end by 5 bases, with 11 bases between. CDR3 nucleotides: TGTGCCAGCAGCTTAGGCGCAGGGTGGACTGAAGCTTTCTTT. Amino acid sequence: CASSLGAGWTEAFF.

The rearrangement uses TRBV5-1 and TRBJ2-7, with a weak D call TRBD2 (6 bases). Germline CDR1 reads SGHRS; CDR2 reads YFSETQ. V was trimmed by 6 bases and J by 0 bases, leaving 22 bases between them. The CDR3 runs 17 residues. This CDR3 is CASMPAGKLGVSYEQYF. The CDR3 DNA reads TGCGCCAGCATGCCAGCGGGCAAATTAGGAGTCTCCTACGAGCAGTACTTC.

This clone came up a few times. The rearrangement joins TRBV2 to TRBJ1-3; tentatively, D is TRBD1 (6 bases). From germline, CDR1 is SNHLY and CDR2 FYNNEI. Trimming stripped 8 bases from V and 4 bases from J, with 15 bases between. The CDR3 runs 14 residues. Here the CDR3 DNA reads TGTGCCAGCGGAACTTCAGGGGTCGGAAACACCATATATTTT. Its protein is CASGTSGVGNTIYF.

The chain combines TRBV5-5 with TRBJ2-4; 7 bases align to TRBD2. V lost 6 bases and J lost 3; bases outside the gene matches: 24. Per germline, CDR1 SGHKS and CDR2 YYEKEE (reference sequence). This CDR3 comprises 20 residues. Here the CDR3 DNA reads TGTGCCAGCACCGGAGGAGGGAGCGGGATACTGGAGGGTAGCAAAAACATTCAGTACTTC. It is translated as CASTGGGSGILEGSKNIQYF.

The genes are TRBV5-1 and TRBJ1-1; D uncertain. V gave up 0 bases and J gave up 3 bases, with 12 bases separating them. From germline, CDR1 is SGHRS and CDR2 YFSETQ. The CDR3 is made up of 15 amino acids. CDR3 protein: CASSLDFSRYTEAFF. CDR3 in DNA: TGCGCCAGCAGCTTGGATTTTAGTCGGTACACTGAAGCTTTCTTT.

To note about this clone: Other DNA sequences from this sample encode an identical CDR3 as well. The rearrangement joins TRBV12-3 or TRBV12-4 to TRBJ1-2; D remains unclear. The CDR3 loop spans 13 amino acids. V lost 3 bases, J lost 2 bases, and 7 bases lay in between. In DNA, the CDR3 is TGTGCCAGCAGTTTCGACACCAACTATGGCTACACCTTC. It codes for CASSFDTNYGYTF.

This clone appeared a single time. CDR3 region: CASSSRSKTSGNSSYEQYF. CDR3 DNA: TGCGCCAGCAGCTCTCGAAGTAAGACTAGCGGGAATAGCTCCTACGAGCAGTACTTC. The gene calls are TRBV5-1 and TRBJ2-7; 11 bases are shared with TRBD2. Per germline, CDR1 SGHRS and CDR2 YFSETQ. CDR3 size: 19 residues. The trim removed 3 bases at V and 0 bases at J, leaving 14 bases unmatched.

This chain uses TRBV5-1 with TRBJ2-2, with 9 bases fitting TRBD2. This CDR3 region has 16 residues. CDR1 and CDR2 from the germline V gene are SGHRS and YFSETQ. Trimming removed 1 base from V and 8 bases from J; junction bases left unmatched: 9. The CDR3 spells CASSLSTSGWEGELFF. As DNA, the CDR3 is TGCGCCAGCAGCTTGTCGACTAGCGGATGGGAGGGGGAGCTGTTTTTT. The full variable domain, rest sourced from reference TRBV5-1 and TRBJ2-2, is KAGVTQTPRYLIKTRGQQVTLSCSPISGHRSVSWYQQTPGQGLQFLFEYFSETQRNKGNFPGRFSGRQFSNSRSEMNVSTLELGDSALYLCASSLSTSGWEGELFFGEGSRLTVL.

The CDR3 nucleotides read TGCGCCAGCAGCGCTGGGCTAAGCTCTGGAAACACCATATATTTT. Its translation is CASSAGLSSGNTIYF. The chain carries TRBV5-1 and TRBJ1-3; D call uncertain. Trimming stripped 4 bases from V and 0 bases from J, with 11 bases between. This CDR3 has 15 residues. Germline CDR1 is SGHRS and CDR2 is YFSETQ.

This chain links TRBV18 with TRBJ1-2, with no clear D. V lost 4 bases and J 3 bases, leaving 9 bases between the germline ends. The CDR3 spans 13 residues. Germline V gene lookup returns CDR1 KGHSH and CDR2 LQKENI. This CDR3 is CASSRGRDYGYTF. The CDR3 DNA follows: TGTGCCAGCTCACGCGGTCGTGACTATGGCTACACCTTC.

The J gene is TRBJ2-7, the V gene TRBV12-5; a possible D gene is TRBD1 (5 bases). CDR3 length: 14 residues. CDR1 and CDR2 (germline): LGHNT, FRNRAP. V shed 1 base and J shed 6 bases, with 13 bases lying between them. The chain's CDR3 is CASGLDWGRGEQYF. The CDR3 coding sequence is TGTGCTAGTGGTTTGGACTGGGGCCGCGGCGAGCAGTACTTC.

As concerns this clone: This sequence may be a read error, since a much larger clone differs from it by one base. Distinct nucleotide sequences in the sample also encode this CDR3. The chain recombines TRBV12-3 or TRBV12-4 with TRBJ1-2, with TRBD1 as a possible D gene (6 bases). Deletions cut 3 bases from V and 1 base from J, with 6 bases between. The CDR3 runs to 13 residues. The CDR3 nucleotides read TGTGCCAGCAGTTTGGACAGTAACTATGGCTACACCTTC. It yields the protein CASSLDSNYGYTF.

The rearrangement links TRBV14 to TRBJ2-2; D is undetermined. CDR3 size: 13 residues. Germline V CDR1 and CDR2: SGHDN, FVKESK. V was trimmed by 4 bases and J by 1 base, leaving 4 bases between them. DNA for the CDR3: TGTGCCAGCAGCCCCCAGAACACCGGGGAGCTGTTTTTT. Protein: CASSPQNTGELFF.